A selection of T cell receptor beta chains follows, all from one sample in a study of radiotherapy plus CTLA-4 blockade in lung cancer. Using immunoSEQ multiplex PCR, the repertoire was profiled, and TCRdb retains in-frame clones only, with some absent. The sample lists 90,000 to 130,000 clones; roughly 77% were seen once. The input for sequencing was peripheral blood, taken from a patient treated with radiotherapy plus ipilimumab. These receptors all stem from a human donor with non-small cell lung cancer that progressed on radiotherapy plus ipilimumab. Some clones in this sample may be carry-over from other donors' samples. Both conserved end residues are part of each CDR3. A D gene is named only where the DNA matches it firmly. Clone sizes are given selectively: once, few, many, or a class where the clone is expanded.

V	size	D	J	DNA	CDR3
TRBV6-6	.	.	TRBJ1-1	TGTGCCAGCAGTTACCACCCGGACAGCTTGTACACTGAAGCTTTCTTT	CASSYHPDSLYTEAFF
TRBV27	.	.	TRBJ1-2	TGTGCCAGCAGTTTAGACGAGGGGGTCTATGGCTACACCTTC	CASSLDEGVYGYTF
TRBV4-2	few	.	TRBJ2-7	TGTGCCAGCAGCCAAGTCATACTTTCCTACGAGCAGTACTTC	CASSQVILSYEQYF
TRBV2	few	.	TRBJ2-7	TGTGCCAGCAGTGATTCTCTGGCCTACGAGCAGTACTTC	CASSDSLAYEQYF
TRBV2	.	.	TRBJ2-7	TGTGCCAGCAGTGAATATGAACTCAGGGATCGACCCTACGAGCAGTACTTC	CASSEYELRDRPYEQYF
TRBV5-1	.	TRBD2	TRBJ2-5	TGCGCCAGCAGCCGGCTAGCGGGGGGCATGGGCCAAGAGACCCAGTACTTC	CASSRLAGGMGQETQYF
TRBV11-2	.	TRBD1	TRBJ1-1	TGTGCCGGAAAGGACAGGGAGGGCACTGAAGCTTTCTTT	CAGKDREGTEAFF
TRBV7-2	.	.	TRBJ1-2	TGTGCCAGCAGTCTAACCATGGGCTATGGCTACACCTTC	CASSLTMGYGYTF
TRBV5-8	.	.	TRBJ2-3	TGTGCCAGCGGATTATTCGGTGATACGCAGTATTTT	CASGLFGDTQYF
TRBV2	.	.	TRBJ1-2	TGTGCCAGCGAGGAGGCCCCCTATGGCTACACCTTC	CASEEAPYGYTF
TRBV15	.	.	TRBJ2-7	TGTGCCACCAGCAGAACCACCGGGACGGGAACGTACGAGCAGTACTTC	CATSRTTGTGTYEQYF
TRBV7-9	.	.	TRBJ2-3	TGTGCCAGCAGCTTAGCGAGGGCAGATACGCAGTATTTT	CASSLARADTQYF
TRBV10-3	.	.	TRBJ2-6	TGTGCCATCGGGACCTCTGGGGCCAACGTCCTGACTTTC	CAIGTSGANVLTF
TRBV7-8	.	.	TRBJ2-6	TGTGCCAGCAGCACAATATCTTTCTGGGCCAACGTCCTGACTTTC	CASSTISFWANVLTF
TRBV2	.	.	TRBJ2-1	TGTGCTAGCAGGGCCGGGGGCTCCTACAATGAGCAGTTCTTC	CASRAGGSYNEQFF
TRBV9	.	TRBD2	TRBJ2-5	TGTGCCAGCAGCGTCGCTCCCTCAGCGGGGGGGGAAGAGACCCAGTACTTC	CASSVAPSAGGEETQYF
TRBV5-1	.	TRBD2	TRBJ2-1	TGCGCCAGCAGCTTAGAGACTAGCGGAGGGCAGTTCTTC	CASSLETSGGQFF
TRBV7-9	.	.	TRBJ1-1	TGTGCCAGCAGCCTACACCGCCCGGGGGACACTGAAGCTTTCTTT	CASSLHRPGDTEAFF
TRBV18	.	TRBD1	TRBJ1-1	TGTGCCAGCTCAACTCGGACAGGGGCGAACACTGAAGCTTTCTTT	CASSTRTGANTEAFF
TRBV28	.	.	TRBJ1-6	TGTGCCAGCAGCCCACTAAGAGGTATTCCCTCTAGCTCCTATAATTCACCCCTCCACTTT	CASSPLRGIPSSSYNSPLHF
TRBV11-2	.	.	TRBJ2-7	TGTGCCAGCACCCGGGGTTACGGCTTAGGAACTACTTACTACGAGCAGTACTTC	CASTRGYGLGTTYYEQYF
TRBV2	.	.	TRBJ2-3	TGTGCCAGCAGGAGGGAAAGATTGAGCGATACGCAGTATTTT	CASRRERLSDTQYF
TRBV7-6	.	.	TRBJ2-5	TGTGCCAGCAGCTCAACCCGGGACACCCAAGAGACCCAGTACTTC	CASSSTRDTQETQYF
TRBV15	.	.	TRBJ1-3	TGTGCCACCAGCAGGGGACATATTATCTCTGGAAACACCATATATTTT	CATSRGHIISGNTIYF
TRBV4-1	few	.	TRBJ2-7	TGCGCCAGCAGCCTGTCAGGGGTGTACGAGCAGTACTTC	CASSLSGVYEQYF
TRBV5-4	.	.	TRBJ2-3	TGTGCCAGCAGCCCGCAGGGCAGCCGCACAGATACGCAGTATTTT	CASSPQGSRTDTQYF
TRBV6-4	.	.	TRBJ1-2	TGTGCCAGCAGCGAACACGGGGGGGATCACTATGGCTACACCTTC	CASSEHGGDHYGYTF
TRBV7-2	.	.	TRBJ1-5	TGTGCCAGCAGCTTACAGGGACGGGCCCAGCATTTT	CASSLQGRAQHF
TRBV5-6	.	.	TRBJ1-1	TGTGCCAGCAGCTTGGCAGGGATGGGCACTGAAGCTTTCTTT	CASSLAGMGTEAFF
TRBV19	once	TRBD2	TRBJ2-1	TGTGCCAGTAGTCCTACGGGGGGAGAGGAGCAGTTCTTC	CASSPTGGEEQFF
TRBV7-6	few	TRBD2	TRBJ2-2	TGTGCCAGCAGCTTAGCGGGGGGGTCCGGGGAGCTGTTTTTT	CASSLAGGSGELFF
TRBV5-1	.	TRBD2	TRBJ2-1	TGCGCCAGCAGCTTCACTAGCGGAGGATACAATGAGCAGTTCTTC	CASSFTSGGYNEQFF
TRBV7-2	once	TRBD2	TRBJ2-1	TGTGCCAGCAGCTTTACTAGCGGGGGCTACAATGAGCAGTTCTTC	CASSFTSGGYNEQFF
TRBV5-8	.	.	TRBJ1-2	TGTGCCAGCAGCTTTGGCAGTTCTAACTATGGCTACACCTTC	CASSFGSSNYGYTF
TRBV7-7	.	.	TRBJ1-1	TGTGCTAGCAGCTTAACAGTGAACACTGAAGCTTTCTTT	CASSLTVNTEAFF
TRBV4-3	.	TRBD1	TRBJ2-7	TGCGCCAGCAGCCGAATCGCCGGACAGGGCTACGAGCAGTACTTC	CASSRIAGQGYEQYF